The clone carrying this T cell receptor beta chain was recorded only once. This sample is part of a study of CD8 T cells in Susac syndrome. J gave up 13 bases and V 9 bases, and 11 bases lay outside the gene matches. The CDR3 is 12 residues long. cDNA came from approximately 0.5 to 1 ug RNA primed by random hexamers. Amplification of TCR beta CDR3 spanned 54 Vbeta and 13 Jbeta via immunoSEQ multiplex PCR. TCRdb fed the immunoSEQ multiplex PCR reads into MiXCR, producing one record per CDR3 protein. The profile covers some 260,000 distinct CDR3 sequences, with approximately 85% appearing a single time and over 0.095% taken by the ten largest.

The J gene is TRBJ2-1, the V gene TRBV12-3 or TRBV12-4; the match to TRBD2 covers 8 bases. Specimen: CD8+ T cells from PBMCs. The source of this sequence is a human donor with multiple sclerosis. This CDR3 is CASNPAGEEQFF. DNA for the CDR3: TGTGCCAGTAACCCAGCGGGAGAGGAACAGTTCTTC.